This T cell receptor beta chain was retrieved from a study of blood T cells in healthy people across ages. A sample-barcoded 5' primer and a J-beta primer mix were used in a second PCR of roughly 7 to 11 cycles. MiXCR was run by TCRdb on the 5' RACE reads, yielding one entry per CDR3 protein. The repertoire holds 950,000 to 1,200,000 distinct CDR3 sequences, with around two fifths as singletons. The CDR3 covers 14 residues. V was shortened by 1 base and J by 3 bases, with 10 bases between the two germline ends. CDR1 is DFQATT, CDR2 SNEGSKA, per germline (reference sequence). The rearrangement uses TRBV20-1 and TRBJ1-5; maybe TRBD1 (5 bases). The TCR comes from a man aged 18 to 29 in good health. Sequences were obtained from blood. The CDR3 reads CSARVAQDNQPQHF. The CDR3 coding sequence is TGCAGTGCTAGAGTCGCACAGGACAATCAGCCCCAGCATTTT.